The clone carrying this T cell receptor beta chain was picked up many times. Its antigen remains unknown. This CDR3 has 11 amino acids. Between the trimmed V and J ends, which lost 4 bases and 7 bases, there was a span of 10 bases. Looked up from germline, CDR1 is SQVTM and CDR2 is ANQGSEA. The TCR beta CDR3 regions underwent amplification using RNA transcripts as the source. RT-PCR in the first round (using the HTBI primer set) targeted the TCR CDR3. One entry per CDR3 protein, called by TCRdb with MiXCR from the multiplex PCR reads. The data hold hundreds of thousands of distinct CDR3 sequences, with around 22% observed a single time. The data are from a study of T cells in Graves' hyperthyroidism and ophthalmopathy. Study outcomes and limitations: Model predictions of ophthalmopathy came a median approximately seven months before onset.

Sequences were obtained from blood. This receptor was taken from a woman aged 25 to 39 with Graves' ophthalmopathy. The V and J genes are TRBV29-1 and TRBJ1-1; D remains ambiguous. CDR3 loop: CSVASRIEAFF. CDR3 sequence (DNA): TGCAGCGTTGCCAGCAGAATTGAAGCTTTCTTT.